A selection of T cell receptor beta chains follows, all from one sample in a study of blood T cell repertoires in COVID-19. TCRdb's table, derived via immunoSEQ multiplex PCR, lists solely in-frame clones and lacks some. Here the sample spans some 150,000 clones, more than 80% being singletons. The sequenced sample consisted of peripheral blood. The receptors derive from a human donor in a cohort sampled during active COVID-19. CDR3s include the opening cysteine and the closing phenylalanine or tryptophan.

v_call	j_call	cdr3_aa
TRBV7-9	TRBJ1-4	CASSSPYQGRRGEKLFF
TRBV18	TRBJ2-1	CASSRETGGYNEQFF
TRBV4-1	TRBJ1-1	CASSQDGAALNTEAFF
TRBV18	TRBJ1-2	CASSLLSWDRNYGYTF
TRBV2	TRBJ2-6	CASSVLTPGANVLTF
TRBV28	TRBJ2-7	CASSLTNYEQYF
TRBV2	TRBJ2-1	CASSPGLAGGREQFF
TRBV9	TRBJ2-2	CASSVNSGGALGELFF
TRBV7-2	TRBJ2-3	CASSPWGGDFTDTQYF
TRBV7-8	TRBJ2-5	CASSLVLSQETQYF
TRBV30	TRBJ2-3	CASPGSGIGTDTQYF
TRBV7-3	TRBJ2-2	CASSLLGLAGEKTGELFF
TRBV9	TRBJ2-2	CASSVLAGRNTGELFF
TRBV5-1	TRBJ2-1	CASSFTRGEVNTYNEQFF
TRBV19	TRBJ2-3	CASSDRGTPSTDTQYF
TRBV7-3	TRBJ2-1	CASSLDRASYNEQFF
TRBV2	TRBJ2-1	CASCRDYPYNEQFF
TRBV18	TRBJ2-1	CASSPGTVGEQFF
TRBV5-1	TRBJ2-2	CASSRGLAGSSGELFF
TRBV2	TRBJ1-2	CASSENLNYGYTF
TRBV28	TRBJ2-7	CASRPPGLDEQYF
TRBV3-1/TRBV3-2	TRBJ2-4	CASSQVLATKNIQYF
TRBV10-3	TRBJ1-1	CAISESLGKQTGTEAFF
TRBV19	TRBJ2-5	CASSTAGSGQETQYF
TRBV5-5	TRBJ1-1	CASSSQYGGIEAFF
TRBV19	TRBJ1-5	CASSMARGSNQPQHF
TRBV7-2	TRBJ1-1	CASSESTGWGTEAFF
TRBV12-3/TRBV12-4	TRBJ2-2	CASIFSSGELFF
TRBV24-1	TRBJ1-2	CATSDSTGGFPGGYTF
TRBV2	TRBJ2-3	CASIRLLAGGVYF
TRBV19	TRBJ2-2	CAIKAGVGYGELFF
TRBV2	TRBJ2-7	CASSGVAGVEQYF
TRBV5-1	TRBJ1-1	CASHQSADTEAFF
TRBV4-2	TRBJ2-3	CASSQKWAGEGDTQYF
TRBV20-1	TRBJ1-2	CSASPTVAYGYTF